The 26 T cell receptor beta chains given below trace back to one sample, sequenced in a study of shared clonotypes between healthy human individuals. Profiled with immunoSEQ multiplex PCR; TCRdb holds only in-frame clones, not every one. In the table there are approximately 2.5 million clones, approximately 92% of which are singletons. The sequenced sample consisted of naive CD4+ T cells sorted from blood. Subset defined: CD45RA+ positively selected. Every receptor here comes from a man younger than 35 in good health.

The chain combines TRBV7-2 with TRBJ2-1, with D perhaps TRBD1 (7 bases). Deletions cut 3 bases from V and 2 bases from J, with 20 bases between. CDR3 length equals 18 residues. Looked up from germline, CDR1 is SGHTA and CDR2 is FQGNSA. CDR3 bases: TGTGCCAGCAGCTTCACAGGGGAGGCGGCATGGACCTACAATGAGCAGTTCTTC. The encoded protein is CASSFTGEAAWTYNEQFF.

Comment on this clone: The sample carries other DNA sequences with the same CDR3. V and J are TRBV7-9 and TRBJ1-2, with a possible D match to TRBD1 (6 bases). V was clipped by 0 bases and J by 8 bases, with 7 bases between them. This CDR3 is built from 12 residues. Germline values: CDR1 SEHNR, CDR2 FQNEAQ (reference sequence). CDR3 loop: CASSLAGGGYTF. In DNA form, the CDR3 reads TGTGCCAGCAGCTTAGCGGGGGGCGGCTACACCTTC.

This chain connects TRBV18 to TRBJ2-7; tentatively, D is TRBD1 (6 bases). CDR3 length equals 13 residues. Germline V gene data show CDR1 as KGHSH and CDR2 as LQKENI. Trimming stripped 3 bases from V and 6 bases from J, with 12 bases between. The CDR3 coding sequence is TGTGCCAGCTCACCGGGGGCGAGTGGCGAGCAGTACTTC. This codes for CASSPGASGEQYF.

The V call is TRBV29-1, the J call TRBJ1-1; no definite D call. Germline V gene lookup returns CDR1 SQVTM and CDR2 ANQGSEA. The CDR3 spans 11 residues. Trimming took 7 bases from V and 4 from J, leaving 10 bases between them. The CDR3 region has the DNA TGCAGCGCTGCTTGGGGCACTGAAGCTTTCTTT. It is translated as CSAAWGTEAFF.

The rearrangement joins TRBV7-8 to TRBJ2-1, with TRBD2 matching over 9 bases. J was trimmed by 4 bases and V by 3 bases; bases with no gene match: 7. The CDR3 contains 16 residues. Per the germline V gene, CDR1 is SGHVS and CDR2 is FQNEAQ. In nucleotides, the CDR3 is TGTGCCAGCAGCTTCAATAGCGGGAGCGAGTACAATGAGCAGTTCTTC. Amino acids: CASSFNSGSEYNEQFF. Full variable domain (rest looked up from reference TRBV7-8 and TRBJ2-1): GAGVSQSPRYKVAKRGQDVALRCDPISGHVSLFWYQQALGQGPEFLTYFQNEAQLDKSGLPSDRFFAERPEGSVSTLKIQRTQQEDSAVYLCASSFNSGSEYNEQFFGPGTRLTVL.

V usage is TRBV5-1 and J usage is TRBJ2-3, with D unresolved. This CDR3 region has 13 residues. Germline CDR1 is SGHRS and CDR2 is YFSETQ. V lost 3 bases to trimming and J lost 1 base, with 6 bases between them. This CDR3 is CASSYAGTDTQYF. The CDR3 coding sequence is TGCGCCAGCAGCTATGCCGGCACAGATACGCAGTATTTT.

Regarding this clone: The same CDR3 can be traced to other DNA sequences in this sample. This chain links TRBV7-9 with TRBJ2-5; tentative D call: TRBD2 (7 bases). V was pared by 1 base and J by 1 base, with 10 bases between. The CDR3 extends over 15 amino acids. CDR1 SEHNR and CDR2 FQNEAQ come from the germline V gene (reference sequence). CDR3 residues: CASSLGGGGQETQYF. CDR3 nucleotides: TGTGCCAGCAGCTTAGGGGGAGGGGGCCAAGAGACCCAGTACTTC.

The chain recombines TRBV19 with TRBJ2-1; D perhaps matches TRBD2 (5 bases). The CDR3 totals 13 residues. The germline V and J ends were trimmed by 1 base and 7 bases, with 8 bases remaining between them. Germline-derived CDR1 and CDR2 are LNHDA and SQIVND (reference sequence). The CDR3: CASSIAGWNEQFF. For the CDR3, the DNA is TGTGCCAGTAGTATAGCGGGATGGAATGAGCAGTTCTTC.

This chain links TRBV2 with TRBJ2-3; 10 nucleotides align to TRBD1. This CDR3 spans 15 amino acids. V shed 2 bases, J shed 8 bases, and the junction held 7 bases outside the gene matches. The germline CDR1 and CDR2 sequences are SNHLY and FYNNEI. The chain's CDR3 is CASSEQGQGMGTQYF. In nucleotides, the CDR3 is TGTGCCAGCAGTGAACAGGGACAGGGGATGGGTACGCAGTATTTT.

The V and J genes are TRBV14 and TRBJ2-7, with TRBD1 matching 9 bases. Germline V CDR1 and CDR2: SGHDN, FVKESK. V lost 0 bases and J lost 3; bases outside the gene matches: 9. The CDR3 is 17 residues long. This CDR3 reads CASSQEGGRTGDYEQYF. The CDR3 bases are TGTGCCAGCAGCCAAGAAGGGGGACGGACAGGGGACTACGAGCAGTACTTC.

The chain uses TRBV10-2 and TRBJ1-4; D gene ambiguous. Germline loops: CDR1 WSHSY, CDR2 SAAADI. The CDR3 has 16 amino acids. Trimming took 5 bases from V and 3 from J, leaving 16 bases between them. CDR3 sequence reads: CASSPQSLAANEKLFF. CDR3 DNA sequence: TGCGCCAGCAGTCCACAGTCTTTGGCGGCTAATGAAAAACTGTTTTTT.

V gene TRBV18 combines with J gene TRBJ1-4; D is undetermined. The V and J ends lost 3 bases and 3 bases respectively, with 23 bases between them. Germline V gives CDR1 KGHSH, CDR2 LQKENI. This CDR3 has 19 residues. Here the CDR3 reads CASSPNIRTPTDANEKLFF. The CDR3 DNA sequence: TGTGCCAGCTCACCGAATATTCGGACCCCAACTGACGCTAATGAAAAACTGTTTTTT.

CDR3 sequence reads: CAWSGDPGDEQFF. The CDR3 nucleotides are TGTGCCTGGAGTGGGGATCCGGGAGATGAGCAGTTCTTC. The chain couples TRBV30 to TRBJ2-1, with D possibly matching TRBD2 (6 bases). Trimming cost V 1 base and J 8 bases, with 12 bases left between them. This CDR3 spans 13 amino acids. Germline CDR1 and CDR2: GTSNPN and SVGIG (reference sequence).

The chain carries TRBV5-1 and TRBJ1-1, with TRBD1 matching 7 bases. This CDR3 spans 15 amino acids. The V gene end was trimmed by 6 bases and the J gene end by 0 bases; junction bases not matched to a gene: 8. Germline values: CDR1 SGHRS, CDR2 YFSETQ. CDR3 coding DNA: TGCGCCAGCACCCCGGAGGGACAGATGAACACTGAAGCTTTCTTT. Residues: CASTPEGQMNTEAFF.

The CDR3 is CASMGEGWGREQYF. CDR3 bases: TGTGCCAGCATGGGGGAGGGGTGGGGGCGGGAGCAGTACTTC. The chain uses TRBV27 and TRBJ2-7; TRBD2 might be the D (7 bases). Germline values: CDR1 MNHEY, CDR2 SMNVEV (reference sequence). This CDR3 has 14 residues. The V gene lost 7 bases and the J gene lost 7 bases, with 20 bases spanning the gap.

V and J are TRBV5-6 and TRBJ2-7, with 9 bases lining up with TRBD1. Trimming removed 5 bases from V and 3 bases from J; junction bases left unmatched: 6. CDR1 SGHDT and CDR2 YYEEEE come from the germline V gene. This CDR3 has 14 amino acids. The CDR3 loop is CASRRRDRVYEQYF. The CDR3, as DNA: TGTGCCAGCAGGCGCCGGGACAGGGTCTACGAGCAGTACTTC.

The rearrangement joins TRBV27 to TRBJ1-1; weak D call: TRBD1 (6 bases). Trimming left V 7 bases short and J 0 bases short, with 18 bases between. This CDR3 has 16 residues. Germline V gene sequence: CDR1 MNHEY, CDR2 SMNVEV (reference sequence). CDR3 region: CASKYEGGKMNTEAFF. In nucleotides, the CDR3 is TGTGCCAGCAAGTACGAGGGGGGAAAGATGAACACTGAAGCTTTCTTT.

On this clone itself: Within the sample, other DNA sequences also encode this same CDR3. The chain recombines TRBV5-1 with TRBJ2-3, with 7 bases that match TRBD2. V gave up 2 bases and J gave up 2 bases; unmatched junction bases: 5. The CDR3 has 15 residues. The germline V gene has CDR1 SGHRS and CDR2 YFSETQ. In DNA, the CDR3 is TGCGCCAGCAGCTTAGGGCGGGGGAACACAGATACGCAGTATTTT. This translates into CASSLGRGNTDTQYF.

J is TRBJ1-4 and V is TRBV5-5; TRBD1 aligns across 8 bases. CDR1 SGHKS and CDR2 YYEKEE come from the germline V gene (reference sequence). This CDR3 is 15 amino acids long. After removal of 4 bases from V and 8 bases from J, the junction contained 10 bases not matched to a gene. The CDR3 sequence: CASSPQTGDGEKLFF. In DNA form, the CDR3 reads TGTGCCAGCAGCCCTCAGACAGGGGATGGCGAAAAACTGTTTTTT.

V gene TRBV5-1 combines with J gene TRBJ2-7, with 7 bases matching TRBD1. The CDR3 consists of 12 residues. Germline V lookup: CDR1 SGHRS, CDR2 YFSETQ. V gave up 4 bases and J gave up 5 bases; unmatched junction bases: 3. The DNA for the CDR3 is TGCGCCAGCAGCGAGGGACAGAACGAGCAGTACTTC. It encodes CASSEGQNEQYF.

CDR3 nucleotides: TGTGCCAGTAGTATACTTGGGTTTACCCAGAACACTGAAGCTTTCTTT. It yields the protein CASSILGFTQNTEAFF. The V and J genes are TRBV19 and TRBJ1-1; D not certain. This CDR3 spans 16 amino acids. Looked up from germline, CDR1 is LNHDA and CDR2 is SQIVND (reference sequence). V gave up 2 bases and J gave up 1 base, with 14 bases separating them.

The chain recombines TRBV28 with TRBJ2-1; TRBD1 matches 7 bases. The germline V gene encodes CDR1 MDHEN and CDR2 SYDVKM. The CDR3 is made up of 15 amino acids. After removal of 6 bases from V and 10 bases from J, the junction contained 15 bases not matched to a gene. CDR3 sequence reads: CASRPAGTDTMEQFF. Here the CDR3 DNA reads TGTGCCAGCAGACCGGCCGGGACAGATACGATGGAGCAGTTCTTC.

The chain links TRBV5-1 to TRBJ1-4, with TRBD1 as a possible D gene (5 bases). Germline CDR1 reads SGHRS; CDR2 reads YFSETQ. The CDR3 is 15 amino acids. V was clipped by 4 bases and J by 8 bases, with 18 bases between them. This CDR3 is CASSPSAGGGEKLFF. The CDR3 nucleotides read TGCGCCAGCAGCCCCTCTGCCGGGGGAGGAGAAAAACTGTTTTTT.

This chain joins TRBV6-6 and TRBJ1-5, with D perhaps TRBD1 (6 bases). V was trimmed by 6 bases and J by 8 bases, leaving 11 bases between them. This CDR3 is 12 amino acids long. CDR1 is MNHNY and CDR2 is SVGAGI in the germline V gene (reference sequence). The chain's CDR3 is CASRQGGEPQHF. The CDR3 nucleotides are TGTGCCAGCAGACAGGGAGGGGAGCCCCAGCATTTT.

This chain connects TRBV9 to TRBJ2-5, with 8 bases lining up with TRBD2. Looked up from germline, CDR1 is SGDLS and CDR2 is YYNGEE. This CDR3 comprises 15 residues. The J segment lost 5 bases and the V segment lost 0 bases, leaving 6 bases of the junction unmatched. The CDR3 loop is CASSVGGGTWETQYF. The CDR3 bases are TGTGCCAGCAGCGTAGGCGGGGGGACCTGGGAGACCCAGTACTTC.

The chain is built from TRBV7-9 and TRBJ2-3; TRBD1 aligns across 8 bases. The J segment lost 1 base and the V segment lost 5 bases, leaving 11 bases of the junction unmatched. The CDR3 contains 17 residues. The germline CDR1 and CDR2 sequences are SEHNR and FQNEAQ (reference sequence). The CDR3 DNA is TGTGCCAGCAGCCCCAAAGGACAGGGTGCTGGCACAGATACGCAGTATTTT. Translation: CASSPKGQGAGTDTQYF.